These 29 T cell receptor beta chains came from one sample sequenced in a study of blood T cell repertoires in COVID-19. Data came from immunoSEQ multiplex PCR; TCRdb stores just in-frame clones and leaves some out. Here the sample spans some 350,000 clones, around 87% being singletons. The specimen sequenced was peripheral blood. Source of these receptors: a woman aged 50 to 65 with COVID-19, enrolled during active disease.

V is TRBV5-1 and J is TRBJ2-3; TRBD2 aligns across 14 bases. Germline assignment: CDR1 SGHRS and CDR2 YFSETQ. Unmatched junction bases numbered 14, after V lost 4 bases and J lost 4 bases. The CDR3 totals 19 residues. In nucleotides, the CDR3 is TGCGCCAGCAGCCCATTTGGGACTAGCGGGGGCCCAGGCGCAGATACGCAGTATTTT. Translation: CASSPFGTSGGPGADTQYF.

J is TRBJ2-3 and V is TRBV11-3; 14 positions agree with TRBD2. The V segment lost 2 bases and the J segment 10 bases; nucleotides outside the gene matches: 11. From germline, CDR1 is SGHNT and CDR2 YENEEA. There are 17 residues in the CDR3. CDR3: CASSLKGLAGGPIAQYF. The DNA for the CDR3 is TGTGCCAGCAGCTTAAAAGGACTAGCGGGAGGCCCTATCGCGCAGTATTTT.

V and J are TRBV7-9 and TRBJ2-7, with 11 positions matching TRBD1. CDR1 SEHNR and CDR2 FQNEAQ come from the germline V gene (reference sequence). The V gene end was trimmed by 5 bases and the J gene end by 3 bases; junction bases not matched to a gene: 9. The CDR3 loop spans 16 amino acids. DNA of the CDR3: TGTGCCAGCAGCAACCGGACAGGGGGCTTCCTCTACGAGCAGTACTTC. Amino acids: CASSNRTGGFLYEQYF.

The chain joins TRBV10-3 to TRBJ1-2; the D is unclear. Looked up from germline, CDR1 is ENHRY and CDR2 is SYGVKD. The CDR3 extends over 14 amino acids. Between the trimmed V and J ends, which lost 1 base and 7 bases, there was a span of 13 bases. This CDR3 is CAISEYVGSAGYTF. The CDR3 nucleotides read TGTGCCATCAGTGAGTATGTAGGAAGCGCTGGCTACACCTTC.

The chain uses TRBV30 and TRBJ2-5; tentative D call: TRBD1 (6 bases). Germline V gene lookup returns CDR1 GTSNPN and CDR2 SVGIG (reference sequence). The CDR3 is 14 residues long. Trimming stripped 7 bases from V and 0 bases from J, with 15 bases between. CDR3 sequence: CAYDRTQYQETQYF. CDR3 bases: TGTGCCTACGACAGGACCCAGTACCAAGAGACCCAGTACTTC. Filled out from reference TRBV30 and TRBJ2-5, the complete variable domain reads SQTIHQWPATLVQPVGSPLSLECTVEGTSNPNLYWYRQAAGRGLQLLFYSVGIGQISSEVPQNLSASRPQDRQFILSSKKLLLSDSGFYLCAYDRTQYQETQYFGPGTRLLVL.

This chain's CDR3 is CASSDIQGAGGYTF. The CDR3 bases are TGTGCCAGCAGTGATATCCAGGGGGCTGGTGGCTACACCTTC. The chain uses TRBV6-4 and TRBJ1-2, with 8 bases matching TRBD1. V was pared by 3 bases and J by 7 bases, with 7 bases of the junction left unmatched. The CDR3 totals 14 residues. In germline, CDR1 is MRHNA, CDR2 SNTAGT.

The CDR3 nucleotides are TGTGCCAGCAGCCGTAGCGGGAGGATTTACAATGAGCAGTTCTTC. As protein: CASSRSGRIYNEQFF. The rearrangement links TRBV11-1 to TRBJ2-1, with TRBD2 matching 10 bases. V shed 5 bases, J shed 4 bases, and the junction held 5 bases outside the gene matches. Per the germline V gene, CDR1 is SGHAT and CDR2 is FQDESV (reference sequence). The CDR3 consists of 15 residues.

V usage is TRBV9 and J usage is TRBJ2-2; 7 bases map to TRBD1. V was pared by 4 bases and J by 9 bases, with 9 bases of the junction left unmatched. Germline assignment: CDR1 SGDLS and CDR2 YYNGEE. The CDR3 has 14 amino acids. The CDR3 nucleotides are TGTGCCAGCAGCCTCAACAGGGGATCAAGGGAGCTGTTTTTT. Amino acids: CASSLNRGSRELFF.

This clone was seen only a few times. This chain uses TRBV30 with TRBJ2-1, with TRBD2 as a possible D gene (5 bases). Trimming pared 1 base from V and 10 bases from J, leaving 11 bases between. This CDR3 is built from 12 residues. Germline V gene data show CDR1 as GTSNPN and CDR2 as SVGIG (reference sequence). The CDR3: CAWSGGRAEQFF. The DNA of the CDR3 is TGTGCCTGGAGTGGTGGGCGGGCAGAGCAGTTCTTC. Full variable domain (missing parts from reference TRBV30 and TRBJ2-1): SQTIHQWPATLVQPVGSPLSLECTVEGTSNPNLYWYRQAAGRGLQLLFYSVGIGQISSEVPQNLSASRPQDRQFILSSKKLLLSDSGFYLCAWSGGRAEQFFGPGTRLTVL.

The chain employs TRBV30 and TRBJ2-2, with TRBD2 matching over 9 bases. The CDR3 length is 14 residues. With 3 bases clipped from V and 4 bases from J, the junction kept 3 bases outside the gene matches. Looked up from germline, CDR1 is GTSNPN and CDR2 is SVGIG (reference sequence). CDR3 region: CAWRRGLATGELFF. For the CDR3, the DNA is TGTGCCTGGAGAAGGGGACTAGCCACCGGGGAGCTGTTTTTT.

The rearrangement uses TRBV7-9 and TRBJ1-2, with no clear D. This CDR3 is built from 15 residues. Trimming cost V 1 base and J 2 bases, with 11 bases left between them. Germline V gene data show CDR1 as SEHNR and CDR2 as FQNEAQ (reference sequence). The CDR3 spells CASSLGAPKNYGYTF. CDR3 coding DNA: TGTGCCAGCAGCTTAGGAGCCCCCAAAAACTATGGCTACACCTTC.

The rearrangement joins TRBV3-1 (or the pseudogene TRBV3-2) to TRBJ2-5; 7 bases match TRBD2. The germline CDR1 and CDR2 sequences are LGHDT and YNNKEL (reference sequence). The CDR3 is 14 residues long. Trimming cost V 4 bases and J 5 bases; bases outside gene matches: 7. The CDR3 protein is CASSLKRDEETQYF. The CDR3 DNA sequence: TGTGCCAGCAGCCTTAAGCGGGATGAGGAGACCCAGTACTTC.

This chain joins TRBV11-3 and TRBJ1-1, with D perhaps TRBD1 (6 bases). V lost 2 bases and J lost 1, with 8 bases in between. The V gene's germline CDR1 is SGHNT and CDR2 YENEEA. The length of the CDR3 is 14 residues. The CDR3 DNA sequence: TGTGCCAGCAGCTTAATACAGGGGAACACTGAAGCTTTCTTT. This sequence encodes CASSLIQGNTEAFF.

CDR3: CATKENRGAYNEQFF. CDR3 DNA sequence: TGTGCCACCAAAGAGAACAGGGGCGCGTACAATGAGCAGTTCTTC. V is TRBV24-1 and J is TRBJ2-1; TRBD1 agrees at 7 bases. The germline CDR1 and CDR2 sequences are KGHDR and SFDVKD. This CDR3 contains 15 residues. V lost 8 bases and J lost 4; bases outside the gene matches: 10.

Only one count was recorded for this clone. The chain recombines TRBV5-1 with TRBJ2-6; D may be TRBD1 (6 bases). The ends were cut back, 4 bases at V and 0 bases at J, with 17 bases in the middle. This CDR3 has 18 residues. Germline CDR1 and CDR2: SGHRS and YFSETQ. The chain's CDR3 is CASSLREQGLSGANVLTF. In DNA form, the CDR3 reads TGCGCCAGCAGCCTCCGTGAACAGGGTCTCTCTGGGGCCAACGTCCTGACTTTC.

V gene TRBV7-2 combines with J gene TRBJ1-5; 7 nucleotides align to TRBD1. The CDR3 runs 15 residues. CDR1 and CDR2 from the germline V gene are SGHTA and FQGNSA. With V trimmed by 3 bases and J by 3 bases, 5 bases remained unmatched. The CDR3 DNA reads as TGTGCCAGCAGCTTTCGCGGGACAGACAATCAGCCCCAGCATTTT. Its protein product is CASSFRGTDNQPQHF.

The chain joins TRBV5-1 to TRBJ2-7; 7 bases map to TRBD1. CDR3 size: 14 residues. After removal of 4 bases from V and 2 bases from J, the junction contained 6 bases not matched to a gene. Germline CDR1 is SGHRS and CDR2 is YFSETQ. CDR3 residues: CASSPTGTAYEQYF. In DNA, the CDR3 is TGCGCCAGCAGCCCCACTGGGACAGCCTACGAGCAGTACTTC.

The chain recombines TRBV5-1 with TRBJ1-5; D ambiguous. V was pared by 4 bases and J by 8 bases, with 22 bases between. Germline CDR1 is SGHRS and CDR2 is YFSETQ. The CDR3 contains 16 residues. The CDR3: CASSLSPGSPYEPQHF. The CDR3 DNA reads TGCGCCAGCAGCCTCAGCCCCGGGAGCCCTTACGAGCCCCAGCATTTT.

This clone was recorded a few times. The chain joins TRBV18 to TRBJ1-3, with D perhaps matching TRBD1 (5 bases). The CDR3 is made up of 16 amino acids. Trimming removed 3 bases at V and 4 bases at J, with 16 bases between. Germline V lookup: CDR1 KGHSH, CDR2 LQKENI. The CDR3 loop is CASSPGRALGGNTIYF. The CDR3 DNA is TGTGCCAGCTCACCCGGCAGGGCGCTGGGCGGAAACACCATATATTTT. The variable domain in full, completed from reference TRBV18 and TRBJ1-3, reads NAGVMQNPRHLVRRRGQEARLRCSPMKGHSHVYWYRQLPEEGLKFMVYLQKENIIDESGMPKERFSAEFPKEGPSILRIQQVVRGDSAAYFCASSPGRALGGNTIYFGEGSWLTVV.

This clone was counted a few times. The chain carries TRBV5-1 and TRBJ2-7, with 7 bases aligning to TRBD1. V trimming: 4 bases; J trimming: 2 bases; junction bases outside the gene matches: 18. CDR1 is SGHRS, CDR2 YFSETQ, per germline. This CDR3 is built from 18 residues. CDR3 in DNA: TGCGCCAGCAGCCCAAGTACGCCCACAGGGGCGGCTCCCTACGAGCAGTACTTC. Translated: CASSPSTPTGAAPYEQYF.

This rearrangement joins TRBV3-1 (or the pseudogene TRBV3-2) to TRBJ2-7; 8 bases are a match to TRBD1. The CDR3 covers 14 residues. Germline-derived CDR1 and CDR2 are LGHDT and YNNKEL (reference sequence). V lost 4 bases to trimming and J lost 1 base; unmatched junction nucleotides: 3. The chain's CDR3 is CASSRGTGSYEQYF. DNA for the CDR3: TGTGCCAGCAGCCGCGGGACAGGATCCTACGAGCAGTACTTC.

The chain links TRBV7-3 to TRBJ2-3; 9 bases map to TRBD2. There are 17 residues in the CDR3. Germline values: CDR1 SGHTA, CDR2 FQGTGA. With 2 bases clipped from V and 4 bases from J, the junction kept 10 bases outside the gene matches. The CDR3 protein is CASSLGGRAFNSDTQYF. In DNA form, the CDR3 reads TGTGCCAGCAGCTTAGGCGGGAGGGCCTTTAATTCAGATACGCAGTATTTT.

There are many counts of this clone. This sequence joins TRBV2 and TRBJ1-3, with D hard to call. Trimming pared 3 bases from V and 2 bases from J, leaving 14 bases between. The CDR3 runs to 16 residues. Germline CDR1 reads SNHLY; CDR2 reads FYNNEI. Written as DNA, the CDR3 is TGTGCCAGCAGTGAGTCGCTCTACAGTACTGGAAACACCATATATTTT. Its translation: CASSESLYSTGNTIYF.

The rearrangement joins TRBV4-2 to TRBJ2-3; 14 positions match TRBD2. The CDR3 has 18 residues. With V trimmed by 4 bases and J by 7 bases, 13 bases remained unmatched. The germline CDR1 and CDR2 sequences are LGHNA and YNFKEQ. The CDR3 region has the DNA TGTGCCAGCAGCCGAGACCCTACCGGGACTAGCGGGAGAAATACGCAGTATTTT. This translates into CASSRDPTGTSGRNTQYF.

This clone was recorded only once. The chain is built from TRBV19 and TRBJ1-3; no definite D call. Trimming left V 5 bases short and J 0 bases short, with 5 bases between. Germline V gives CDR1 LNHDA, CDR2 SQIVND (reference sequence). The CDR3 contains 13 residues. The CDR3, as DNA: TGTGCCAGTAGTGGGCCCTCTGGAAACACCATATATTTT. Protein: CASSGPSGNTIYF.

The chain is built from TRBV5-5 and TRBJ2-5; 10 bases are shared with TRBD2. The CDR3 length is 16 residues. Germline V lookup: CDR1 SGHKS, CDR2 YYEKEE (reference sequence). The trim removed 0 bases at V and 4 bases at J, leaving 6 bases unmatched. CDR3 amino acids: CASSLGHVAGGETQYF. The CDR3 DNA reads as TGTGCCAGCAGCTTGGGCCACGTAGCGGGAGGAGAGACCCAGTACTTC.

The chain uses TRBV5-1 and TRBJ2-1; 7 bases are a match to TRBD1. The germline CDR1 and CDR2 sequences are SGHRS and YFSETQ. Trimming took 4 bases from V and 6 from J; bases not matched to a gene: 7. The CDR3 length is 14 residues. The CDR3 DNA sequence: TGCGCCAGCAGCCCGGGACAGTCCCCCAATGAGCAGTTCTTC. Amino acid sequence: CASSPGQSPNEQFF.

The rearrangement uses TRBV7-3 and TRBJ2-1; D gene unclear. Germline V CDR1 and CDR2: SGHTA, FQGTGA. This CDR3 region has 15 residues. Trimming shortened V by 4 bases and J by 0 bases, and 10 bases separated the two germline ends. CDR3 residues: CASSSGASSYNEQFF. CDR3 nucleotide sequence: TGTGCCAGCAGCTCAGGTGCGAGCTCCTACAATGAGCAGTTCTTC.

This chain joins TRBV11-2 and TRBJ2-7; 7 nucleotides match TRBD2. The CDR3 is 17 residues long. Germline values: CDR1 SGHAT, CDR2 FQNNGV. V shed 8 bases, J shed 0 bases, and the junction held 16 bases outside the gene matches. This chain's CDR3 is CASSSWGGSRSSYEQYF. CDR3 DNA sequence: TGTGCCAGCTCCAGTTGGGGGGGGAGCAGGAGCTCCTACGAGCAGTACTTC.